The 3 T cell receptor beta chains below all came from one sample that was sequenced in a study of neurological immune-mediated disorders. TCRdb re-derived calls from the 5' RACE reads in MiXCR, one entry per CDR3 protein. The sample has under 15,000 distinct CDR3 sequences, 13% seen once. The sequencing sample was made of CD8+ T cells from blood. The receptors derive from a female donor with HTLV-1-associated myelopathy (HAM/TSP).

CDR3: CASSSLAVLSTDTQYF. CDR3 nucleotides: TGTGCCAGCAGCTCACTAGCGGTTCTTAGCACAGATACGCAGTATTTT. V usage is TRBV7-6 and J usage is TRBJ2-3, with 8 bases that match TRBD2. This CDR3 contains 16 residues. J was trimmed by 0 bases and V by 4 bases; bases with no gene match: 6. Germline V lookup: CDR1 SGHVS, CDR2 FNYEAQ.

This clonotype was counted at least ten times. This chain connects TRBV2 to TRBJ2-6; TRBD1 aligns across 7 bases. The CDR3 consists of 19 residues. V was clipped by 6 bases and J by 0 bases; unmatched bases: 14. Germline V gene lookup returns CDR1 SNHLY and CDR2 FYNNEI. CDR3 coding DNA: TGTGCCAGCAGGGCCCCCCGGGACAGCGTCAGCTCTGGGGCCAACGTCCTGACTTTC. This sequence encodes CASRAPRDSVSSGANVLTF. Together with reference TRBV2 and TRBJ2-6, the CDR3 gives the full variable domain: EPEVTQTPSHQVTQMGQEVILRCVPISNHLYFYWYRQILGQKVEFLVSFYNNEISEKSEIFDDQFSVERPDGSNFTLKIRSTKLEDSAMYFCASRAPRDSVSSGANVLTFGAGSRLTVL.

This clonotype was seen ten or more times. V gene TRBV5-1 combines with J gene TRBJ2-3; no reliable D call. The germline CDR1 and CDR2 sequences are SGHRS and YFSETQ. The germline V and J ends were trimmed by 2 bases and 0 bases, with 7 bases remaining between them. This CDR3 is 14 amino acids long. In nucleotides, the CDR3 is TGCGCCAGCAGCTTTGACGTTAGCACAGATACGCAGTATTTT. It yields the protein CASSFDVSTDTQYF.